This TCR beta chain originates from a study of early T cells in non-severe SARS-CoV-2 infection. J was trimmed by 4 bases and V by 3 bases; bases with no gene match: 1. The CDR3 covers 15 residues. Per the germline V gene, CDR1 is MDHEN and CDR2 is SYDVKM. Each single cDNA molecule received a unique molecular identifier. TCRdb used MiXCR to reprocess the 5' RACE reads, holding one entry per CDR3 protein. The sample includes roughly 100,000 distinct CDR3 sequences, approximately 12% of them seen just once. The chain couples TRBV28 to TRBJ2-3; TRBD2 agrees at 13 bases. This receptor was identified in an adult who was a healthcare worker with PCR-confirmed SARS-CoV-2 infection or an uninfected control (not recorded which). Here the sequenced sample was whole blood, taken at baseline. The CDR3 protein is CASSFGLAGADTQYF. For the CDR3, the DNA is TGTGCCAGCAGTTTCGGACTAGCGGGGGCAGATACGCAGTATTTT.